This T cell receptor (beta chain) was sequenced for a study of T cells after yellow fever vaccination. In its sample, this clonotype was seen a few times. TCRdb reanalysed the 5' RACE reads using MiXCR and keeps one entry per CDR3 protein. The sample records 620,000 or so distinct CDR3 sequences, more than 9% being singletons. V dropped 3 bases and J dropped 2 bases, with 8 bases sitting between them. Germline CDR1 reads SQVTM; CDR2 reads ANQGSEA. CDR3 length equals 12 residues. This sequence joins TRBV29-1 and TRBJ2-7; D call uncertain. The sample in question was PBMCs, obtained on the day of the yellow fever booster vaccination. The clonotype comes from a man between 25 and 39 years old who received the YFV17D yellow fever vaccine. CDR3 in DNA: TGCAGCGTTGAGGTGGCAGCCTACGAGCAGTACTTC. Translation gives CSVEVAAYEQYF.